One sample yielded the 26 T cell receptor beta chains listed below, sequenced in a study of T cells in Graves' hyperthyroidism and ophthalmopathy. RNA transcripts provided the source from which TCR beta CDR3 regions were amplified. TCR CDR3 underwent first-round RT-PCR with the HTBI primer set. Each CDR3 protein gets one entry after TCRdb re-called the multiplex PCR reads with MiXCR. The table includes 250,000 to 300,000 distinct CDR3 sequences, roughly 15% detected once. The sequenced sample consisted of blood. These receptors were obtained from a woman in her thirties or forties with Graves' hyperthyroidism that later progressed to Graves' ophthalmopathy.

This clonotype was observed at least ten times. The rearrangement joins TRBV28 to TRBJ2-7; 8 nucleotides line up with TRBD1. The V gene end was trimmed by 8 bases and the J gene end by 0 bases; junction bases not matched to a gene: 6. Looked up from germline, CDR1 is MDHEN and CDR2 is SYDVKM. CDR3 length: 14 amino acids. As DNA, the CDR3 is TGTGCCAGCCGAAGGACAGGGCGCTCCTACGAGCAGTACTTC. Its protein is CASRRTGRSYEQYF.

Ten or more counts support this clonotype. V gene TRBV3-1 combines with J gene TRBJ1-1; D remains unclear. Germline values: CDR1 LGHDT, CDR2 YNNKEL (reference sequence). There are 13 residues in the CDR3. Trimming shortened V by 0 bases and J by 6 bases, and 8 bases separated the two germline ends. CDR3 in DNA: TGTGCCAGCAGCCAAGAGGGCGGATCTGAAGCTTTCTTT. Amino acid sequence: CASSQEGGSEAFF.

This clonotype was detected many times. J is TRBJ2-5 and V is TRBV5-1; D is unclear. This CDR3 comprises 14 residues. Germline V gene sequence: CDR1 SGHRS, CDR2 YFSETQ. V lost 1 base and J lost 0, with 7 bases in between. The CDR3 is CASSLLGNQETQYF. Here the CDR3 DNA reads TGCGCCAGCAGCTTGTTGGGTAACCAAGAGACCCAGTACTTC.

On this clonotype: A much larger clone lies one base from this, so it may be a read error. This CDR3 reads CASSSRRSDTQYF. CDR3 coding DNA: TGTGCCAGCAGCTCCCGGCGAAGCGATACGCAGTATTTT. This chain links TRBV2 with TRBJ2-3; D unresolved. This CDR3 has 13 residues. The ends were cut back, 6 bases at V and 6 bases at J, with 13 bases in the middle. Germline CDR1 is SNHLY and CDR2 is FYNNEI.

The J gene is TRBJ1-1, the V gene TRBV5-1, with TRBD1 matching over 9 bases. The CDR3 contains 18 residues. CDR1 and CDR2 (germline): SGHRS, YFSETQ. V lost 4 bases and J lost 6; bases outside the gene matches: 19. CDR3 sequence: CASSPGRDREFLIAEAFF. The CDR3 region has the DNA TGCGCCAGCAGCCCCGGACGGGACAGGGAATTTTTGATCGCTGAAGCTTTCTTT.

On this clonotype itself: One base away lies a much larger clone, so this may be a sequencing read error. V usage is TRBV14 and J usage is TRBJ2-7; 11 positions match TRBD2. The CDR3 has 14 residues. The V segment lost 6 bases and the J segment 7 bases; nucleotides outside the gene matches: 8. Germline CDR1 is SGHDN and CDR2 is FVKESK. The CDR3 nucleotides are TGTGCCAGCAGACGTCTAGCGGGAGGTCCTGAGCAGTACTTC. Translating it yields CASRRLAGGPEQYF. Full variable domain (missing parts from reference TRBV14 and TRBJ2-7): EAGVTQFPSHSVIEKGQTVTLRCDPISGHDNLYWYRRVMGKEIKFLLHFVKESKQDESGMPNNRFLAERTGGTYSTLKVQPAELEDSGVYFCASRRLAGGPEQYFGPGTRLTVT.

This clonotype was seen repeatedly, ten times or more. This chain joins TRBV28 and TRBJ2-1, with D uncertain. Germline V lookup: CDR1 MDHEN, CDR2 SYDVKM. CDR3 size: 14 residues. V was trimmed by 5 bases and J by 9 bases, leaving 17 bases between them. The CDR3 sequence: CASSLPTLPGEQFF. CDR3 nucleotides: TGTGCCAGCAGTCTTCCTACACTGCCAGGTGAGCAGTTCTTC.

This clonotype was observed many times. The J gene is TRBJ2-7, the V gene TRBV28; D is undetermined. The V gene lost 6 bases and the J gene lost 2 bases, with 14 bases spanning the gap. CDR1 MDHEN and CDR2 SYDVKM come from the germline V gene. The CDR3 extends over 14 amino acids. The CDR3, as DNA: TGTGCCAGCAGGAGCTATAGGGTTCCCTACGAGCAGTACTTC. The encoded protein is CASRSYRVPYEQYF. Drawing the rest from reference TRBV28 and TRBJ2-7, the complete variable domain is DVKVTQSSRYLVKRTGEKVFLECVQDMDHENMFWYRQDPGLGLRLIYFSYDVKMKEKGDIPEGYSVSREKKERFSLILESASTNQTSMYLCASRSYRVPYEQYFGPGTRLTVT.

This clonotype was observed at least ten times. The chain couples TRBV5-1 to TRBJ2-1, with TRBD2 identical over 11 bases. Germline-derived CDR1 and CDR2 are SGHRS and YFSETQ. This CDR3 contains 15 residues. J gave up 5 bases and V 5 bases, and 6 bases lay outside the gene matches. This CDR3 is CASRLTSGRNNEQFF. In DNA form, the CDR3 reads TGCGCCAGCAGGCTAACTAGCGGGAGAAACAATGAGCAGTTCTTC.

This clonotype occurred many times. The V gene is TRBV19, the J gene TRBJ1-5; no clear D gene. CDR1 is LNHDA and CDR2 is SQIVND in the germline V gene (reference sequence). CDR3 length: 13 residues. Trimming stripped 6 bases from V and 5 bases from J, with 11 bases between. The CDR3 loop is CASRTETYQPQHF. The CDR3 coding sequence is TGTGCCAGTAGGACCGAGACCTATCAGCCCCAGCATTTT. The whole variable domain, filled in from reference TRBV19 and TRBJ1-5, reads DGGITQSPKYLFRKEGQNVTLSCEQNLNHDAMYWYRQDPGQGLRLIYYSQIVNDFQKGDIAEGYSVSREKKESFPLTVTSAQKNPTAFYLCASRTETYQPQHFGDGTRLSIL.

Here the CDR3 DNA reads TGTGCCAGCAGTCCCTACAGGGGAGGAAACTACAATGAGCAGTTCTTC. Translation: CASSPYRGGNYNEQFF. The chain carries TRBV12-3 or TRBV12-4 and TRBJ2-1; TRBD1 is a possible D gene (7 bases). V lost 5 bases to trimming and J lost 3 bases, with 17 bases between them. This CDR3 has 16 amino acids.

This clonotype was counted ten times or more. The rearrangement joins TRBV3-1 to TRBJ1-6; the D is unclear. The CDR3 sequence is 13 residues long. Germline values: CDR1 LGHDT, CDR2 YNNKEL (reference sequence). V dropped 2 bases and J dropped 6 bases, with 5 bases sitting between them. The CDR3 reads CASSQTSNSPLHF. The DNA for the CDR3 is TGTGCCAGCAGCCAAACAAGTAATTCACCCCTCCACTTT.

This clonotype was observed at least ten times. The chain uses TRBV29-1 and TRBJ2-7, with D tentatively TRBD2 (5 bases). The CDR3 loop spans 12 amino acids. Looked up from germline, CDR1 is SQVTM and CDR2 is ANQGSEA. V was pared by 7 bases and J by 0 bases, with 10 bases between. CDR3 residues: CSGGISSYEQYF. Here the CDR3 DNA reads TGCAGCGGAGGGATCAGCTCCTACGAGCAGTACTTC.

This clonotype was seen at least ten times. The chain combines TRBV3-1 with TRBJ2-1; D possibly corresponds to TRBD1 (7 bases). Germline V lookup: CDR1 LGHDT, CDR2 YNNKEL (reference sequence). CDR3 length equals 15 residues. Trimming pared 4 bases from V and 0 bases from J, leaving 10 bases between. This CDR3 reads CASSPQGGSYNEQFF. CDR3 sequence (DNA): TGTGCCAGCAGCCCGCAGGGGGGCTCCTACAATGAGCAGTTCTTC.

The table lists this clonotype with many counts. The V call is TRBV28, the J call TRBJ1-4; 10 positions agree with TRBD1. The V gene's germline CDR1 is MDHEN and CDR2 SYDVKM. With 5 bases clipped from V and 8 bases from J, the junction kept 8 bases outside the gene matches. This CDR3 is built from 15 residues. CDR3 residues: CASSHAGQGREKLFF. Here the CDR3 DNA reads TGTGCCAGCAGTCATGCGGGACAGGGGAGAGAAAAACTGTTTTTT.

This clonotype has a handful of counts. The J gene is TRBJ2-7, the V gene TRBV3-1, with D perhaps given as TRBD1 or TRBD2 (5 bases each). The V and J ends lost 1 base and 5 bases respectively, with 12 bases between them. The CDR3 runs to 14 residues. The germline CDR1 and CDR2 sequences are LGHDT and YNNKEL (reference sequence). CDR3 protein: CASSQVGGLDEQYF. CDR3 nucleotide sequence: TGTGCCAGCAGCCAAGTTGGGGGTCTCGACGAGCAGTACTTC.

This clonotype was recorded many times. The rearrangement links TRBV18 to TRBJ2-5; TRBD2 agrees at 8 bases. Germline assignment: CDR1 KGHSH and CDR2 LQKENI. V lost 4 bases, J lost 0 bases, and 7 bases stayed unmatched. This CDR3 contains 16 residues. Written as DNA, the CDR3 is TGTGCCAGCTCACTTGGACTAGCTGACAACCAAGAGACCCAGTACTTC. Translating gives CASSLGLADNQETQYF.

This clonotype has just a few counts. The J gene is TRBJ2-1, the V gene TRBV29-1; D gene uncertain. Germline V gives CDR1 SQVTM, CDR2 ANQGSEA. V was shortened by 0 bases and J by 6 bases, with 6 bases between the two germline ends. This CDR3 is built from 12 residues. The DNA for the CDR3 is TGCAGCGTTGAAGACATCCCCAATGAGCAGTTCTTC. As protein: CSVEDIPNEQFF.

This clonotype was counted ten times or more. CDR3 region: CASTQGILSYGYTF. Written as DNA, the CDR3 is TGTGCCAGCACCCAGGGAATTTTAAGCTATGGCTACACCTTC. The J gene is TRBJ1-2, the V gene TRBV28; D might be TRBD1 (5 bases). The CDR3 length is 14 residues. CDR1 MDHEN and CDR2 SYDVKM come from the germline V gene. The germline V and J ends were trimmed by 7 bases and 4 bases, with 16 bases remaining between them.

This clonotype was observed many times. CDR3 amino acids: CASSTIEGDNEQFF. The CDR3 bases are TGTGCCAGCAGCACCATAGAGGGCGACAATGAGCAGTTCTTC. This chain uses TRBV6-5 with TRBJ2-1; tentatively, D is TRBD2 (5 bases). V was clipped by 6 bases and J by 5 bases, with 14 bases between them. CDR1 MNHEY and CDR2 SVGAGI come from the germline V gene. The CDR3 covers 14 residues.

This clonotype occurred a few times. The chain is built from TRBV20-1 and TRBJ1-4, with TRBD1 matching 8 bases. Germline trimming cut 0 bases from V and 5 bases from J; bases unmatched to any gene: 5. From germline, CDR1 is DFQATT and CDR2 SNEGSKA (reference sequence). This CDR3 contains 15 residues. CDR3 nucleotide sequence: TGCAGTGCTAGAGATTCCCGGGACAGGAATGAAAAACTGTTTTTT. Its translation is CSARDSRDRNEKLFF.

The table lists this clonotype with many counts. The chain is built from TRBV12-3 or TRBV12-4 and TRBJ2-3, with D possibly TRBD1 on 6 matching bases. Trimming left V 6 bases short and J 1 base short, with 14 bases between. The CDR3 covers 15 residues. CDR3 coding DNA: TGTGCCAGCAGCCCTCAGGGGAAACGCACAGATACGCAGTATTTT. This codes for CASSPQGKRTDTQYF.

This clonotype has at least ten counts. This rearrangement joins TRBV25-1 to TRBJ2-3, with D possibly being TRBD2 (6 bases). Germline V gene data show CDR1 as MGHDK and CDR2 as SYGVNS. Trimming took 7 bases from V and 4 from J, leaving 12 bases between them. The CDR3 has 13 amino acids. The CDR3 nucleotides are TGTGCCAGCAACCTGGGAGGAGCAGATACGCAGTATTTT. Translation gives CASNLGGADTQYF.

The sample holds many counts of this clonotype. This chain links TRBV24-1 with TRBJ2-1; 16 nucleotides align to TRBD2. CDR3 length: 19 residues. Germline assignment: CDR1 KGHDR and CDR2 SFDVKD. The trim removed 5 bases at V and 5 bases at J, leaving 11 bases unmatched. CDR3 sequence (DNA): TGTGCCACCAGTGCGGCAGGGTGGGGACTAGCGGGAGGGCACAATGAGCAGTTCTTC. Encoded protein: CATSAAGWGLAGGHNEQFF.

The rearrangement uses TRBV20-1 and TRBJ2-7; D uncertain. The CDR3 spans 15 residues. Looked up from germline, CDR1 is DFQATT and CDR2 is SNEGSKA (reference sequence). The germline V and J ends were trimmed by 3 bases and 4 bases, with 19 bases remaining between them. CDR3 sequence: CSASASDLPSYEQYF. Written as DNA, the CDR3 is TGCAGTGCTAGTGCTTCGGATCTCCCTTCGTACGAGCAGTACTTC.

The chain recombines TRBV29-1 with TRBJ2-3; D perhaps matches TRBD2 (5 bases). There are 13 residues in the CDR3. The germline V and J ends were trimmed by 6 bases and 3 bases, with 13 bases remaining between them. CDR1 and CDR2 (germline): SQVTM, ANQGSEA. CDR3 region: CSVRDLGTDTQYF. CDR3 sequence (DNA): TGCAGCGTACGGGATCTGGGGACAGATACGCAGTATTTT.